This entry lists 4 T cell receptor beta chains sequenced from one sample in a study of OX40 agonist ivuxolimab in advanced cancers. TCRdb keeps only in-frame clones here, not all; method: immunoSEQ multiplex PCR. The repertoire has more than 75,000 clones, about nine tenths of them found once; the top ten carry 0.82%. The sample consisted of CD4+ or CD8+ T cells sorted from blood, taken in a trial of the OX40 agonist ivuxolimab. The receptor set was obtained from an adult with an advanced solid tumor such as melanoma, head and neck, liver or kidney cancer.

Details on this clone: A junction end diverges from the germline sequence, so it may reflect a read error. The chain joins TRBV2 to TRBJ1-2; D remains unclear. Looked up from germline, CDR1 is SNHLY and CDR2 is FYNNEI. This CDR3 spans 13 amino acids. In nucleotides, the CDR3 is TGTGCCAGCAGCGAAGACACCGCCTATGGCTACACCTTC. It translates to CASSEDTAYGYTF.

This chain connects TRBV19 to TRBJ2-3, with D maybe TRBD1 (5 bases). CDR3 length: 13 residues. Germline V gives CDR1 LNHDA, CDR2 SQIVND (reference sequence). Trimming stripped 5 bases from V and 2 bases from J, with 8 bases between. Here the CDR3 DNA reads TGTGCCAGTAGTCAGGGCTACACAGATACGCAGTATTTT. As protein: CASSQGYTDTQYF.

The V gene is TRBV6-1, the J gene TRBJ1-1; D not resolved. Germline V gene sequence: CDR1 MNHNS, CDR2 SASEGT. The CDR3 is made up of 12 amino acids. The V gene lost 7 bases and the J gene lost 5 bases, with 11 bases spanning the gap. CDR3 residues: CASTPPRTEAFF. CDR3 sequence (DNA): TGTGCCAGCACTCCCCCTCGGACTGAAGCTTTCTTT.

The CDR3 is CASSTLAGAYEQYF. CDR3 DNA: TGTGCCAGCAGCACACTAGCGGGGGCCTACGAGCAGTACTTC. The V call is TRBV5-5, the J call TRBJ2-7, with 11 bases aligning to TRBD2. The CDR3 covers 14 residues. The V gene end was trimmed by 4 bases and the J gene end by 2 bases; junction bases not matched to a gene: 2. The germline CDR1 and CDR2 sequences are SGHKS and YYEKEE (reference sequence).